A few counts support the clone carrying this T cell receptor (beta chain). Its antigen is undetermined. The data belong to a study of T cell repertoires in cytomegalovirus infection. The wider study: CMV infection together with matching HLA type was indicated by public TCR beta signatures.

The J segment lost 4 bases and the V segment lost 5 bases, leaving 9 bases of the junction unmatched. CDR3 length equals 16 residues. Germline CDR1 SEHNR, CDR2 FQNEAQ (reference sequence). Via MiXCR, TCRdb re-called the reads, giving one row per CDR3 protein. The sample records around 530,000 distinct CDR3 sequences, 26% being singletons. Study conclusions and caveats: HLA-C-restricted CMV clonotypes gave the most frequent clonotype in two of eight donors. Summed frequency of shared TCR beta families picked out CMV carriers who also had the relevant HLA.

Sequencing input: PBMCs. The receptor was isolated from a human donor in good health (CMV status not recorded). Some clones in this sample may be carry-over from other donors' samples. The chain has TRBV7-9 and TRBJ2-5; the match to TRBD2 covers 11 bases. CDR3 sequence (DNA): TGTGCCAGCAGCCGAAGGACTAGCGGGTACGGAGAGACCCAGTACTTC. Translation: CASSRRTSGYGETQYF.